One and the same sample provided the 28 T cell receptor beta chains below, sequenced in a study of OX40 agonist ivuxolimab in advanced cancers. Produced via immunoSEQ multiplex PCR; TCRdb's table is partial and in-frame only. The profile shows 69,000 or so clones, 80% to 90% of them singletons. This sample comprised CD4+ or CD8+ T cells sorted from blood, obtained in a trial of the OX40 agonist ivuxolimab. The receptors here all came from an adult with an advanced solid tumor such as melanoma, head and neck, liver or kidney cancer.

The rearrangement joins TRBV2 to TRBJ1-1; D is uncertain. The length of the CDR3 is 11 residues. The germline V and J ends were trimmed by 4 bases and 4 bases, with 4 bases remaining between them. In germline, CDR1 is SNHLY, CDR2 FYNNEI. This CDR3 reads CASSGVTEAFF. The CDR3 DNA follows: TGTGCCAGCAGTGGGGTCACTGAAGCTTTCTTT.

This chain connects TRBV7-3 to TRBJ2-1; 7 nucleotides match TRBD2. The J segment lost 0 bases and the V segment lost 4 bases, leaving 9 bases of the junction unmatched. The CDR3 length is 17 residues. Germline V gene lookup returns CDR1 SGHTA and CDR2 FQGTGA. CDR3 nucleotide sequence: TGTGCCAGCAGCTCTAGCGGAGGAAAGAGCTCCTACAATGAGCAGTTCTTC. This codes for CASSSSGGKSSYNEQFF. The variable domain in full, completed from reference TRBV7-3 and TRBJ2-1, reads GAGVSQTPSNKVTEKGKYVELRCDPISGHTALYWYRQSLGQGPEFLIYFQGTGAADDSGLPNDRFFAVRPEGSVSTLKIQRTERGDSAVYLCASSSSGGKSSYNEQFFGPGTRLTVL.

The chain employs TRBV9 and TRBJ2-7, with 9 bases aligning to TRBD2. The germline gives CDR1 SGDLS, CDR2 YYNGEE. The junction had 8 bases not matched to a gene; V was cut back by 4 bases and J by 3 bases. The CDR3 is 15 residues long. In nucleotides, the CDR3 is TGTGCCAGCAGCCTTAGCGGGAGTCGAAGCTACGAGCAGTACTTC. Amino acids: CASSLSGSRSYEQYF.

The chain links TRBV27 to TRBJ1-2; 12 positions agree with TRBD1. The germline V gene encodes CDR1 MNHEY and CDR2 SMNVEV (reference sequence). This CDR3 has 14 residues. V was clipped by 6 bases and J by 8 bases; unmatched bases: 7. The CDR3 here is CASRISGTGGGYTF. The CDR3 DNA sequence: TGTGCCAGCAGGATCTCCGGGACAGGGGGCGGCTACACCTTC.

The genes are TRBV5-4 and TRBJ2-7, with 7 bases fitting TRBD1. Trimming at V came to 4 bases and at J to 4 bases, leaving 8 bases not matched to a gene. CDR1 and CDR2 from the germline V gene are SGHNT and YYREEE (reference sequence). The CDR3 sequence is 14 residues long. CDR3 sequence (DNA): TGTGCCAGCAGCCGTGAAGACAGGGCATACGAGCAGTACTTC. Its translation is CASSREDRAYEQYF.

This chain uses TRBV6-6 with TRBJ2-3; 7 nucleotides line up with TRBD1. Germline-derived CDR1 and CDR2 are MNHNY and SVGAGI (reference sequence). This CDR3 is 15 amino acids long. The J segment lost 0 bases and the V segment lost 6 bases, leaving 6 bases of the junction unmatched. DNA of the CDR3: TGTGCCAGCAGACCCCGGACAGGTAGCACAGATACGCAGTATTTT. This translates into CASRPRTGSTDTQYF.

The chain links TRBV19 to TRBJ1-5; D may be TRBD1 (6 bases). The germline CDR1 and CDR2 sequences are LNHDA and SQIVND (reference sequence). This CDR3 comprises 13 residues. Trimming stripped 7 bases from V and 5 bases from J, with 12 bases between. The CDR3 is CASTPGVYQPQHF. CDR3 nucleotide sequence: TGTGCCAGTACTCCAGGGGTCTATCAGCCCCAGCATTTT.

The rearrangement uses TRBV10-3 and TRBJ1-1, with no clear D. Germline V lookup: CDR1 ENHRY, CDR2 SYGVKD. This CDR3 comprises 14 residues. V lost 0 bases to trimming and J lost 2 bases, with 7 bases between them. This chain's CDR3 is CAISESTYNTEAFF. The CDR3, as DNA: TGTGCCATCAGTGAGTCGACGTATAACACTGAAGCTTTCTTT.

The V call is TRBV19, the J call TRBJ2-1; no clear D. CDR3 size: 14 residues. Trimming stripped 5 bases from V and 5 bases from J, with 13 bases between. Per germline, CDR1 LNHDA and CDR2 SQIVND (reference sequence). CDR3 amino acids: CASSASLSNNEQFF. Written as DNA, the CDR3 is TGTGCCAGTAGTGCCTCGTTATCTAACAATGAGCAGTTCTTC. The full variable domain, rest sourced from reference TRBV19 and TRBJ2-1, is DGGITQSPKYLFRKEGQNVTLSCEQNLNHDAMYWYRQDPGQGLRLIYYSQIVNDFQKGDIAEGYSVSREKKESFPLTVTSAQKNPTAFYLCASSASLSNNEQFFGPGTRLTVL.

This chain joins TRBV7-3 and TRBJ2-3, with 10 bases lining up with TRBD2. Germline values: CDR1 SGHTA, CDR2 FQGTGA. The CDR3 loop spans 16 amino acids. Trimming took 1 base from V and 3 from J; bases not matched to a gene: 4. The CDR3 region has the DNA TGTGCCAGCAGCTTAAGCCTAGCGGGAGCAACAGATACGCAGTATTTT. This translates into CASSLSLAGATDTQYF. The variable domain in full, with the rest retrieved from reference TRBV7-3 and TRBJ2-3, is GAGVSQTPSNKVTEKGKYVELRCDPISGHTALYWYRQSLGQGPEFLIYFQGTGAADDSGLPNDRFFAVRPEGSVSTLKIQRTERGDSAVYLCASSLSLAGATDTQYFGPGTRLTVL.

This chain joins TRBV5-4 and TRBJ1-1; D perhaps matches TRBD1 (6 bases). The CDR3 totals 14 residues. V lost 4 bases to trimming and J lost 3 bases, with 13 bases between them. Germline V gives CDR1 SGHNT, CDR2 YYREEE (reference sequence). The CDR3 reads CASSPLPGDTEAFF. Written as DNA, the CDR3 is TGTGCCAGCAGCCCCCTCCCAGGGGACACTGAAGCTTTCTTT.

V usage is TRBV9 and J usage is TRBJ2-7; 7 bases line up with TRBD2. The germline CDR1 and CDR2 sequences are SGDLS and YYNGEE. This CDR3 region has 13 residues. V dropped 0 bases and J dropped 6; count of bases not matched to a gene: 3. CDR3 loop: CASSVAKRGEQYF. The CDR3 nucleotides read TGTGCCAGCAGCGTAGCGAAGCGGGGCGAGCAGTACTTC.

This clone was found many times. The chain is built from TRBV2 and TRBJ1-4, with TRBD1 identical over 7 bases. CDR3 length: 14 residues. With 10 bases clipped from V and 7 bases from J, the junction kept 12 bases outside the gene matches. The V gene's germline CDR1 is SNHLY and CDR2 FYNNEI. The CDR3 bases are TGTGCCATTCAGGGAGGGACAGTGAGTGAAAAACTGTTTTTT. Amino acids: CAIQGGTVSEKLFF.

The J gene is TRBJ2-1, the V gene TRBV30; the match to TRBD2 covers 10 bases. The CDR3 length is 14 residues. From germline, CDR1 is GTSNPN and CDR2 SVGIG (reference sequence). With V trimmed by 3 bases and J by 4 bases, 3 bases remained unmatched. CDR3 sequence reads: CAWSGLADYNEQFF. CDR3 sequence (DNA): TGTGCCTGGAGCGGACTAGCGGATTACAATGAGCAGTTCTTC.

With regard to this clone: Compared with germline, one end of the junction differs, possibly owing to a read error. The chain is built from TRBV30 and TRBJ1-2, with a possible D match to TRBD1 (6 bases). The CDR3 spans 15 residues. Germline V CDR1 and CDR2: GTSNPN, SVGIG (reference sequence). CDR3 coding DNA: TGTGCCGGGAGTCCTTGGGGGGGGGCGGGCTATGGCTACACCTTC. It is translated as CAGSPWGGAGYGYTF.

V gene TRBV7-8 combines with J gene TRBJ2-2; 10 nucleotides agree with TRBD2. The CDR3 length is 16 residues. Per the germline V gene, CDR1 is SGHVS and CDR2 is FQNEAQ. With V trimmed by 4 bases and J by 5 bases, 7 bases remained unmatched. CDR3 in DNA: TGTGCCAGCAGCTCCCCTAGCGGGAGAGGTACCGGGGAGCTGTTTTTT. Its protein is CASSSPSGRGTGELFF.

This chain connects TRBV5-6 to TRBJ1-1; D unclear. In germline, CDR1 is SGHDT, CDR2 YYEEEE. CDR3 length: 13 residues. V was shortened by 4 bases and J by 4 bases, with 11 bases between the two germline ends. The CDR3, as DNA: TGTGCCAGCAGCATCCGGACCAGCACTGAAGCTTTCTTT. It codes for CASSIRTSTEAFF.

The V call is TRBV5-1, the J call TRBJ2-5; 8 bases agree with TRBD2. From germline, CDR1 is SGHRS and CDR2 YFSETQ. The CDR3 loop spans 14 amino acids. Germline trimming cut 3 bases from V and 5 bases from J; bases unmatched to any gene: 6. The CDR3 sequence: CASSSYERGETQYF. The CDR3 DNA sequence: TGCGCCAGCAGCTCATATGAGCGGGGGGAGACCCAGTACTTC.

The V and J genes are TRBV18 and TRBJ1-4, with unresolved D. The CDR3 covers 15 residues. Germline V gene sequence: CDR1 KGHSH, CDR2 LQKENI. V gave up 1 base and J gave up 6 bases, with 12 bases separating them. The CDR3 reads CASSPRPDQDEKLFF. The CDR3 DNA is TGTGCCAGCTCACCACGTCCCGATCAGGATGAAAAACTGTTTTTT.

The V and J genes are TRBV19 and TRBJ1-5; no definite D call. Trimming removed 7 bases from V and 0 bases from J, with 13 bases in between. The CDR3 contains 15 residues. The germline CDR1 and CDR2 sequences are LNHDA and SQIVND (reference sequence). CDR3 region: CASTYGTRSNQPQHF. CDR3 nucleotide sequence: TGTGCCAGTACCTACGGTACACGTAGCAATCAGCCCCAGCATTTT.

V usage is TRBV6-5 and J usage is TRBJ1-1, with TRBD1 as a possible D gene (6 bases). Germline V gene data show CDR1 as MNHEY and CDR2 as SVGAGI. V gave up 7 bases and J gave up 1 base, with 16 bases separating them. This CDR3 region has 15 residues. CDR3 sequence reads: CASTGGAGANTEAFF. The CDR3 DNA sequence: TGTGCCAGCACCGGGGGGGCAGGGGCGAACACTGAAGCTTTCTTT.

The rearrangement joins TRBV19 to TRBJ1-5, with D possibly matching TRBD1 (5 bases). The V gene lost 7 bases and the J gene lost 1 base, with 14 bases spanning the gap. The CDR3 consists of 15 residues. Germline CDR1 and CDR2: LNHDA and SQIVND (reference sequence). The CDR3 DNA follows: TGTGCCAGTATTGAGGGGAGCAGGAGCAATCAGCCCCAGCATTTT. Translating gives CASIEGSRSNQPQHF.

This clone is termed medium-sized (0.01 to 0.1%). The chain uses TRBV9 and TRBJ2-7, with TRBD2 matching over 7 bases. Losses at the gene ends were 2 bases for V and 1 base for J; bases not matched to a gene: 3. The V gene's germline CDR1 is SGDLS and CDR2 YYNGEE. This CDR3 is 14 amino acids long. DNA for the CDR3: TGTGCCAGCAGCGTGGGCGGGAGATCCTACGAGCAGTACTTC. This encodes CASSVGGRSYEQYF.

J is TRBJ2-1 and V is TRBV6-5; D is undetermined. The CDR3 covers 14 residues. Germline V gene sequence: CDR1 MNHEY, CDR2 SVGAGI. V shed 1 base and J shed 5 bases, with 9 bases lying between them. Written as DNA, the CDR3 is TGTGCCAGCAGTTACTTAGGTCGGAACAATGAGCAGTTCTTC. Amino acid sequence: CASSYLGRNNEQFF.

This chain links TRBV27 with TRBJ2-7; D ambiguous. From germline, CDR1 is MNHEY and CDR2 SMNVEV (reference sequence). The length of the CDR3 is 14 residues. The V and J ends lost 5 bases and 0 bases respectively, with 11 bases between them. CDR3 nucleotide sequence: TGTGCCAGCAGTCTCGGACCGGTCTCCTACGAGCAGTACTTC. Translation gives CASSLGPVSYEQYF.

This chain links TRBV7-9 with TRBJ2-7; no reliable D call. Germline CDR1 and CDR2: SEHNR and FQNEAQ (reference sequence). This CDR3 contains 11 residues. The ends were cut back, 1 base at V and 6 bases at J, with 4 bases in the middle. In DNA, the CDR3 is TGTGCCAGCAGCTTAGAGGTCGAGCAGTACTTC. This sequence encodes CASSLEVEQYF.

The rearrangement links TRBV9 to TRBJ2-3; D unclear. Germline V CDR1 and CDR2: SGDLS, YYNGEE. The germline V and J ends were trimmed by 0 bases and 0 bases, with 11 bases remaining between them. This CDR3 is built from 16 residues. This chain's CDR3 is CASSVGATSSTDTQYF. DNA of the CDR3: TGTGCCAGCAGCGTAGGGGCTACAAGTAGCACAGATACGCAGTATTTT.

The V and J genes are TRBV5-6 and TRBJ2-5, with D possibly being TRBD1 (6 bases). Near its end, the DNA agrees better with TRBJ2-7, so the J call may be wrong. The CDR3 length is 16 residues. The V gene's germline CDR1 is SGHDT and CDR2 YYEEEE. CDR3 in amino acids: CASSLGAGALAYEQYF. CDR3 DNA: TGTGCCAGCAGCTTGGGGGCAGGGGCTCTCGCCTACGAGCAGTACTTC.